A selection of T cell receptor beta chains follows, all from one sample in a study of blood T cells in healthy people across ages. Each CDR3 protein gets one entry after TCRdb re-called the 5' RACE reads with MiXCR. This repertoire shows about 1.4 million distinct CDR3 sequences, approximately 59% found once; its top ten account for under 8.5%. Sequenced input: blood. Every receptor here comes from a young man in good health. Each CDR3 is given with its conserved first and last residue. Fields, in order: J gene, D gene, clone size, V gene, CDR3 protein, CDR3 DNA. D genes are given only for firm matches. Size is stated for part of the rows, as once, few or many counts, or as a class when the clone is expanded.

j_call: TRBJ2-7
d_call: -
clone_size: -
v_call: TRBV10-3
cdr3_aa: CAINSGTSSYNEQYF
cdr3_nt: TGTGCCATCAACTCTGGGACGAGCTCCTACAATGAGCAGTACTTC

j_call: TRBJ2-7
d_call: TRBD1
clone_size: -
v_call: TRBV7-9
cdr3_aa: CASSLLGTGAHYEQYF
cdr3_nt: TGTGCCAGCAGCTTACTTGGGACAGGGGCTCACTACGAGCAGTACTTC

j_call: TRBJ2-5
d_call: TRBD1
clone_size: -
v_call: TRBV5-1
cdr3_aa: CASTYDRGQETQYF
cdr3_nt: TGCGCCAGCACCTACGACAGGGGACAAGAGACCCAGTACTTC

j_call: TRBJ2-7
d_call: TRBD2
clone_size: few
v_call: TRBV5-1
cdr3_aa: CASSQGTSGSYVGSYEQYF
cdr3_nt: TGCGCCAGCAGCCAAGGGACTAGCGGGAGTTACGTGGGGTCCTACGAGCAGTACTTC

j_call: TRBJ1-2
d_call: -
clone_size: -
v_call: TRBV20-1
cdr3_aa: CSANPQGYYGYTF
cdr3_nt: TGCAGTGCAAATCCCCAGGGCTACTATGGCTACACCTTC

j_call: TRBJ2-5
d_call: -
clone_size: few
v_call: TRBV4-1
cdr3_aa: CASSQDAKTQYF
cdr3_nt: TGCGCCAGCAGCCAAGATGCAAAGACCCAGTACTTC

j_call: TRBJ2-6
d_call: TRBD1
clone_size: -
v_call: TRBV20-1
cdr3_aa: CSAPTGAGANVLTF
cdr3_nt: TGCAGTGCTCCTACAGGGGCTGGGGCCAACGTCCTGACTTTC

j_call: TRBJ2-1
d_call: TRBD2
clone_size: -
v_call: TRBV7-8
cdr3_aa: CASSFIAGGLSYNEQFF
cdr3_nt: TGTGCCAGCAGCTTTATAGCGGGGGGGTTATCCTACAATGAGCAGTTCTTC

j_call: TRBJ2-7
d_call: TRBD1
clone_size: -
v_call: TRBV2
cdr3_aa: CASSTLQGAGEQYF
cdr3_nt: TGTGCCAGCAGTACCTTACAGGGGGCGGGCGAGCAGTACTTC

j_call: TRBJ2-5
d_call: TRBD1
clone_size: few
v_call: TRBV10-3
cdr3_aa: CAISESGTGRSETQYF
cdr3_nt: TGTGCCATCAGTGAGTCAGGGACAGGGCGGTCGGAGACCCAGTACTTC

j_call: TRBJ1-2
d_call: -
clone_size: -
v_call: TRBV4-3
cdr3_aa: CASSQDRSGGYTF
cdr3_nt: TGCGCCAGCAGCCAAGACCGATCAGGTGGCTACACCTTC

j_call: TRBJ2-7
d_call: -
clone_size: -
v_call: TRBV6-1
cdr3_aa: CASSERGLIEQYF
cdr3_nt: TGTGCCAGCAGTGAAAGAGGGTTAATCGAGCAGTACTTC

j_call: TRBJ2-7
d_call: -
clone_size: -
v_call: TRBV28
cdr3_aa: CASSLVLDSPYEQYF
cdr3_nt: TGTGCCAGCAGTTTAGTATTGGACAGTCCCTACGAGCAGTACTTC

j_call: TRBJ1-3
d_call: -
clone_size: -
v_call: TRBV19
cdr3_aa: CASRVVDVSGNTIYF
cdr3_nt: TGTGCCAGTAGAGTCGTGGACGTCTCTGGAAACACCATATATTTT

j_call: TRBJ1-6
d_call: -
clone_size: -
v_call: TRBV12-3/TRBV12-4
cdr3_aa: CASSFAAPENSPLHF
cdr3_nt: TGTGCCAGCAGTTTCGCGGCTCCCGAGAACTCACCCCTCCACTTT

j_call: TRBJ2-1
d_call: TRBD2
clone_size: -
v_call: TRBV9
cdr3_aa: CASSGGLARSYNEQFF
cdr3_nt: TGTGCCAGCAGCGGGGGACTAGCGCGCTCCTACAATGAGCAGTTCTTC

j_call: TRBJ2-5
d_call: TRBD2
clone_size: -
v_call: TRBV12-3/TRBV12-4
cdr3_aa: CAGRLAGETETQYF
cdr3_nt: TGTGCCGGCAGGCTAGCGGGAGAAACAGAGACCCAGTACTTC

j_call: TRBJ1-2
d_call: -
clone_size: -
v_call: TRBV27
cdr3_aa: CASSPLRAENYGYTF
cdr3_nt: TGTGCCAGCAGTCCCCTGAGGGCGGAGAACTATGGCTACACCTTC

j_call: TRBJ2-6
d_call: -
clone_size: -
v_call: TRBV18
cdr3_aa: CAGGPGANVLTF
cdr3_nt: TGTGCCGGGGGCCCTGGGGCCAACGTCCTGACTTTC

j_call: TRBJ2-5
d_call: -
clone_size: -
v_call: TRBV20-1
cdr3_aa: CSARDPRGLGQYF
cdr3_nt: TGCAGTGCTAGAGATCCGCGGGGCTTGGGGCAGTACTTC

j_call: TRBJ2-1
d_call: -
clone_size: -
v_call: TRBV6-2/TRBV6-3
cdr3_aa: CASSYRAGTLYNEQFF
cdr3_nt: TGTGCCAGCAGTTATAGGGCCGGGACCCTCTACAATGAGCAGTTCTTC

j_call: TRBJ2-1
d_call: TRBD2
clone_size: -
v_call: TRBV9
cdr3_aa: CASSVDPSGVYNEQFF
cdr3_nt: TGTGCCAGCAGCGTAGATCCTAGCGGGGTGTACAATGAGCAGTTCTTC

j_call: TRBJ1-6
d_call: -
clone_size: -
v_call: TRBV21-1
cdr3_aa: CASSKNRDSPLHF
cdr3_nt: TGTGCCAGCAGCAAAAATAGGGATTCACCCCTCCACTTT

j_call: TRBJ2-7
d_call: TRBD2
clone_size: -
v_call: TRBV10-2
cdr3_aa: CASSATSGRLQYF
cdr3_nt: TGCGCCAGCAGTGCTACTAGCGGGAGGTTGCAGTACTTC

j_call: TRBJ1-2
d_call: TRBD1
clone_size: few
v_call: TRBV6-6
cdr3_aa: CASSQTGVGDGYTF
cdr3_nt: TGTGCCAGCAGTCAGACAGGGGTGGGAGATGGCTACACCTTC

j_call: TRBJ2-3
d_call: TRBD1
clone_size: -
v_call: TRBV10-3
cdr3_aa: CAISEPGQGMDTQYF
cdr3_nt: TGTGCCATCAGTGAACCGGGACAGGGGATGGATACGCAGTATTTT

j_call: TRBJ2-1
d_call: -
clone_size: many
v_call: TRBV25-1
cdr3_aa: CASSEGGTPSSYNEQFF
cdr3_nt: TGTGCCAGCAGTGAAGGTGGTACGCCGAGCTCCTACAATGAGCAGTTCTTC

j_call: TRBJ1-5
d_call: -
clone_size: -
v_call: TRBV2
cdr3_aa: CASRPGHGNQPQHF
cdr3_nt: TGTGCCAGCCGGCCAGGGCATGGCAATCAGCCCCAGCATTTT

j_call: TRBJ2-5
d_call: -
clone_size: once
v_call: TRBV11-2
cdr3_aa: CASSGRGIRTQYF
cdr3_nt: TGTGCCAGCAGCGGCAGGGGAATCAGGACCCAGTACTTC

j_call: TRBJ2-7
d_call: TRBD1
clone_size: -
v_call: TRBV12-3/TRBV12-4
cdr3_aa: CASRRTGAAYEQYF
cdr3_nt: TGTGCCAGCAGGAGGACAGGGGCTGCCTACGAGCAGTACTTC

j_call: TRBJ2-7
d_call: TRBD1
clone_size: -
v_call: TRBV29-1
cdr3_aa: CSVPGGDEQYF
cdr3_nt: TGCAGCGTTCCAGGGGGCGACGAGCAGTACTTC

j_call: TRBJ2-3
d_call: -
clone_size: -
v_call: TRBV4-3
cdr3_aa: CASSQEAEDTQYF
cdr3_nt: TGCGCCAGCAGCCAAGAGGCGGAGGATACGCAGTATTTT

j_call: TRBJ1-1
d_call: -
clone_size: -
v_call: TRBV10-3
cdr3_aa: CAISDMNTEAFF
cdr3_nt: TGTGCCATCAGTGACATGAACACTGAAGCTTTCTTT

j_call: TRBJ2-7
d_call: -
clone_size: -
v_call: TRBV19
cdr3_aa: CARTQPSSYEQYF
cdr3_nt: TGTGCCAGGACCCAGCCGTCCTCCTACGAGCAGTACTTC

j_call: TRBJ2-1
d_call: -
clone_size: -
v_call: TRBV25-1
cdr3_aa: CATQWRSPYNEQFF
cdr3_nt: TGTGCCACCCAATGGAGGAGTCCCTACAATGAGCAGTTCTTC

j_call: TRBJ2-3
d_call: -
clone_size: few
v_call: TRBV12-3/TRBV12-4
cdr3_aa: CASTLGGDTQYF
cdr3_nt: TGTGCCAGCACTCTAGGGGGAGATACGCAGTATTTT

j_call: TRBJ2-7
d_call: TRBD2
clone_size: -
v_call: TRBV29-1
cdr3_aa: CSVGEGPFYEQYF
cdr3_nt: TGCAGCGTTGGGGAGGGGCCATTTTACGAGCAGTACTTC

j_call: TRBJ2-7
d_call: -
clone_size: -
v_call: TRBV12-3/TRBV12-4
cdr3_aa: CASSFGDLRSYEQYF
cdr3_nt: TGTGCCAGCAGTTTTGGGGATCTAAGGTCCTACGAGCAGTACTTC

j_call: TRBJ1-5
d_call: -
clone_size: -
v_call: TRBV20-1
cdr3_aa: CSARDAGNYSNQPQHF
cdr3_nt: TGCAGTGCTAGAGACGCCGGCAACTATAGCAATCAGCCCCAGCATTTT

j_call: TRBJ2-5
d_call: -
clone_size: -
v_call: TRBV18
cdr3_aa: CASSRKEGETQYF
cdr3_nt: TGTGCCAGCTCACGTAAAGAAGGGGAGACCCAGTACTTC

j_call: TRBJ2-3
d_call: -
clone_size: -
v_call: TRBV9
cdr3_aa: CASSVVEGSSDTQYF
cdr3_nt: TGTGCCAGCAGCGTGGTGGAGGGTTCATCTGATACGCAGTATTTT

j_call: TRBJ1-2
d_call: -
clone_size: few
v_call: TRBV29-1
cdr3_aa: CSVVSVGNYGYTF
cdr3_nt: TGCAGCGTTGTAAGCGTAGGGAACTATGGCTACACCTTC